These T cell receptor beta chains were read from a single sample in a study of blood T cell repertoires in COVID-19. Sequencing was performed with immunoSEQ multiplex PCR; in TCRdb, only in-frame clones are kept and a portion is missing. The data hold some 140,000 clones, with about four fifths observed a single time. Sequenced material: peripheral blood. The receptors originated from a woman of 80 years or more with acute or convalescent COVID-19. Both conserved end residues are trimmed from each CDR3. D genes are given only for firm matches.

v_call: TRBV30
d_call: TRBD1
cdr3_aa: AWSAPGQGRPQH

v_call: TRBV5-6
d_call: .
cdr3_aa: ASSFPTTSSYTGELF

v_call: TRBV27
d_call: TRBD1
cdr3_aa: ASPRTGSNQPQH

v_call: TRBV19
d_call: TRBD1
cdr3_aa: ASIPTGGGEKLF

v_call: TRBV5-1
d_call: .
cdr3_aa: ASSPDNGGEQF

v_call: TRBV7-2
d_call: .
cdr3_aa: ASSFSRQEYNEQF

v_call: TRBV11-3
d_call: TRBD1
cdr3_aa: ASLRDRGSYEQY

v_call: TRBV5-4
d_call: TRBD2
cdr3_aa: ASSLSQKRGSTDTQY

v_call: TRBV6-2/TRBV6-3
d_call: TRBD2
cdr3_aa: ASIPGGGSGELF

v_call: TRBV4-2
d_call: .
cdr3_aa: ASSQDLGQNYEQY

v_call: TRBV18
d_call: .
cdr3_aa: ASSPRPSSGHRETQY

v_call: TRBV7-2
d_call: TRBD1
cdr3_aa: ASSLQGQGHSPLH

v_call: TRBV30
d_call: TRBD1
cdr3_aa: AWSGDRNNQPQH

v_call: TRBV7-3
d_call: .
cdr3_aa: ASSLMGGLEAF

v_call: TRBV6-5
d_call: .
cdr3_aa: ASSSGQLDEQY

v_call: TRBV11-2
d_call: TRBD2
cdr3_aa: ASSLRLAGFQETQY

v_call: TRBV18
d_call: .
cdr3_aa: ASSPQADTDTQY

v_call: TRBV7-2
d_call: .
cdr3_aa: ASSPKRGNEQF

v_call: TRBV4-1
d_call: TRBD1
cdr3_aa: ASSQGTGTNYGYT

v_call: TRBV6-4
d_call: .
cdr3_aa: ASSDGRRGYT

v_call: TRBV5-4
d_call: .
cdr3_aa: ASSLKAGNEKLF

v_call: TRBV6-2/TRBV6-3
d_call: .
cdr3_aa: ASSYLKRGGNEAF

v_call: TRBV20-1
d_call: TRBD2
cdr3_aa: SASKLAEYSYEQY

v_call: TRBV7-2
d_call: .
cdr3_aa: ASSLSGAQVGYT

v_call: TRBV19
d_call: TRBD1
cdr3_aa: ASSTQGANQPQH

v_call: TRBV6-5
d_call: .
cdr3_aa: ASRDTGNTIY

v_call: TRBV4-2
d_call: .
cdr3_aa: ASSLELYQETQY

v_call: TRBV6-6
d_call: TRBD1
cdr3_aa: ASTAGTANYGYT

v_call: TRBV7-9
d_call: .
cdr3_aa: ASSVRGGSQY

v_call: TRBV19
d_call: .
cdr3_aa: ASSPLYSGNTIY

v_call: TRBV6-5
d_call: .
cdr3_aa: ASSKQAISGNTIY

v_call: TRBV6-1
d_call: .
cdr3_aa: ASSEALLGQQRQPQH

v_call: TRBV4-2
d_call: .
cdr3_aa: ASSPAGGNQPQH

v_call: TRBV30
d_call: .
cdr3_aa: AWSVRAHNQPQH

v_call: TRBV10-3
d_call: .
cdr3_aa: AISPLRSEQF

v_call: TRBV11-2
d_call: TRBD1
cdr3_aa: ASSLDLWTGGDNTEAF

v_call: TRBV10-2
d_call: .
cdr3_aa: ASLSPQGDYEQY

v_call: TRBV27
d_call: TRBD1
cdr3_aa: ASSKGQGNQPQH

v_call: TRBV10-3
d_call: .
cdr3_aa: AISEGQGNTEAF

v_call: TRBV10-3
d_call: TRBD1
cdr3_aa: AISSSLGQGFHEQY

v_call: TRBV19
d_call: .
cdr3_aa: ASRTIEGEKLF

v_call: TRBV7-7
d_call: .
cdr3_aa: ASSLVGREDTIY

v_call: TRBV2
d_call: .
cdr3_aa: ASILEPRQNYGYT

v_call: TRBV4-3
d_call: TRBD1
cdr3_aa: ASSQGLTSGGSGYGYT

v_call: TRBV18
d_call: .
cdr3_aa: ASSPGGVGELF

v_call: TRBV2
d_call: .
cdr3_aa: ASSVRAYNSPLH

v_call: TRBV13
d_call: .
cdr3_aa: ASSLRAGVMNGYT

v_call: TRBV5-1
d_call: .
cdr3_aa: ASSLEAGLAYGYT

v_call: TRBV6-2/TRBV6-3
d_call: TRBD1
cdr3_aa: ASIPDRGNTEAF

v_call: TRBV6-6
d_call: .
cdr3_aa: ASSYSQGDYGYT

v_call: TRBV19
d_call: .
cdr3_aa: ASTTKAGVGNQPQH

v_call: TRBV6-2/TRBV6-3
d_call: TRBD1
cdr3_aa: ASSYIGQGDGYT

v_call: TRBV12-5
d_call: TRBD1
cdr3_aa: ARGGGQGASQETQY

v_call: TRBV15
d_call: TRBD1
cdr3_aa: ATSRDVTGRTDTQY

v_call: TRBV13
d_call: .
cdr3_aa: ASSLEQTVDEQY

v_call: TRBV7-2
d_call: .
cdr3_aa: ASSLMGTQNIQY

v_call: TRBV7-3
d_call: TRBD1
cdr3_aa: ASSLNRGLTDTQY

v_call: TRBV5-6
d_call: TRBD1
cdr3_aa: ASSPRETGWSGANVLT

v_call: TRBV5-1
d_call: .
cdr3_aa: ASSFSRGTEAF

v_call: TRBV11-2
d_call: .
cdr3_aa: ASSDRGLDYGYT